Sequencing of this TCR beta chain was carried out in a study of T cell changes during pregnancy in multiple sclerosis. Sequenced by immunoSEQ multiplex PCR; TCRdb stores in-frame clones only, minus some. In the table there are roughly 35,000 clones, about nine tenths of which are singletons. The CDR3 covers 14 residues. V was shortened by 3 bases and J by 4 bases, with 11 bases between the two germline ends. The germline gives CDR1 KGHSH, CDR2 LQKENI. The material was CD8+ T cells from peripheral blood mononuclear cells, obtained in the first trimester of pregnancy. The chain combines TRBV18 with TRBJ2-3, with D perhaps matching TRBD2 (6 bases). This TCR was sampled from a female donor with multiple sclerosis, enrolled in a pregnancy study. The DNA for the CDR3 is TGTGCCAGCTCACCGACCGGGAGAGCAGATACGCAGTATTTT. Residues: CASSPTGRADTQYF.